The 10 T cell receptor beta chains reported below all come from one sample, sequenced in a study of OX40 agonist ivuxolimab in advanced cancers. Clones were sequenced by immunoSEQ multiplex PCR, and TCRdb holds only the in-frame ones, with some missing. In the table there are over 75,000 clones, around 87% of which are singletons. Sequenced material: CD4+ or CD8+ T cells sorted from blood, taken in a trial of the OX40 agonist ivuxolimab. The receptors were sampled from an adult with an advanced solid tumor such as melanoma, head and neck, liver or kidney cancer.

This sequence joins TRBV5-1 and TRBJ1-1; the D gene is possibly TRBD1 (6 bases). CDR3 length: 13 residues. Trimming removed 3 bases from V and 5 bases from J, with 11 bases in between. The germline V gene has CDR1 SGHRS and CDR2 YFSETQ. The CDR3 DNA follows: TGCGCCAGCAGCTCGCAGGGGCGTACTGAAGCTTTCTTT. It encodes CASSSQGRTEAFF.

The rearrangement links TRBV5-1 to TRBJ2-7, with D maybe TRBD1 (6 bases). Germline V gives CDR1 SGHRS, CDR2 YFSETQ. The CDR3 loop spans 14 amino acids. Trimming removed 4 bases from V and 3 bases from J, with 14 bases in between. CDR3 region: CASSTLEGGYEQYF. The CDR3 DNA is TGCGCCAGCAGCACCCTGGAAGGGGGCTACGAGCAGTACTTC.

The chain links TRBV18 to TRBJ2-3; TRBD1 is a possible D gene (7 bases). Germline loops: CDR1 KGHSH, CDR2 LQKENI. CDR3 length equals 18 residues. The V end lost 5 bases, the J end lost 0 bases, and 21 bases lay between the germline ends. The CDR3 region is CASSGRDSPEFSTDTQYF. CDR3 bases: TGTGCCAGCTCAGGGCGGGACAGCCCTGAATTTAGCACAGATACGCAGTATTTT.

CDR3 sequence reads: CASRRGPVGYGYTF. In DNA form, the CDR3 reads TGTGCCAGCAGACGAGGACCGGTGGGCTATGGCTACACCTTC. The V and J genes are TRBV27 and TRBJ1-2; D is unclear. The CDR3 has 14 amino acids. The germline V gene has CDR1 MNHEY and CDR2 SMNVEV (reference sequence). Trimming took off 6 bases at V and 4 bases at J, with 15 bases between the two ends.

The V and J genes are TRBV28 and TRBJ1-1, with 7 bases aligning to TRBD1. This CDR3 has 15 amino acids. Germline CDR1 MDHEN, CDR2 SYDVKM. Trimming removed 5 bases from V and 10 bases from J; junction bases left unmatched: 16. The CDR3: CASSPGQRIGAGAFF. The CDR3 DNA sequence: TGTGCCAGCAGTCCGGGACAGCGGATTGGAGCAGGAGCTTTCTTT.

This clone was seen just once. Distinct nucleotide sequences in the sample also encode this CDR3. CDR3 sequence reads: CAWSLGGEQYF. For the CDR3, the DNA is TGTGCCTGGAGCCTCGGGGGGGAGCAGTACTTC. The chain employs TRBV30 and TRBJ2-7; 7 bases match TRBD2. The germline gives CDR1 GTSNPN, CDR2 SVGIG (reference sequence). The CDR3 spans 11 residues. V shed 3 bases and J 7 bases; nucleotides not matched to a gene: 3.

The chain joins TRBV6-1 to TRBJ1-1; 8 nucleotides agree with TRBD1. Germline CDR1 reads MNHNS; CDR2 reads SASEGT. V dropped 3 bases and J dropped 3; count of bases not matched to a gene: 6. CDR3 length equals 15 residues. The CDR3 loop reads CASSETGALDTEAFF. For the CDR3, the DNA is TGTGCCAGCAGTGAGACAGGGGCCCTGGACACTGAAGCTTTCTTT.

The gene calls are TRBV5-4 and TRBJ2-1, with D perhaps matching TRBD2 (6 bases). The CDR3 runs to 15 residues. Trimming cost V 0 bases and J 8 bases, with 15 bases left between them. The germline gives CDR1 SGHNT, CDR2 YYREEE (reference sequence). The CDR3, as DNA: TGTGCCAGCAGCTTGGTCGGGAGCTCCGGGGATGAGCAGTTCTTC. This translates into CASSLVGSSGDEQFF.

The chain combines TRBV7-2 with TRBJ2-1; D call uncertain. This CDR3 comprises 15 residues. CDR1 is SGHTA, CDR2 FQGNSA, per germline. Between the trimmed V and J ends, which lost 4 bases and 4 bases, there was a span of 14 bases. The chain's CDR3 is CASSSVPSNYNEQFF. The CDR3 DNA reads as TGTGCCAGCAGCTCGGTCCCTTCAAATTACAATGAGCAGTTCTTC.

V and J are TRBV19 and TRBJ2-3; 8 bases agree with TRBD1. V lost 4 bases, J lost 3 bases, and 3 bases stayed unmatched. Germline CDR1 LNHDA, CDR2 SQIVND (reference sequence). The CDR3 totals 14 residues. In DNA, the CDR3 is TGTGCCAGTAGTAAGGACAGGGTTACAGATACGCAGTATTTT. Amino acids: CASSKDRVTDTQYF.